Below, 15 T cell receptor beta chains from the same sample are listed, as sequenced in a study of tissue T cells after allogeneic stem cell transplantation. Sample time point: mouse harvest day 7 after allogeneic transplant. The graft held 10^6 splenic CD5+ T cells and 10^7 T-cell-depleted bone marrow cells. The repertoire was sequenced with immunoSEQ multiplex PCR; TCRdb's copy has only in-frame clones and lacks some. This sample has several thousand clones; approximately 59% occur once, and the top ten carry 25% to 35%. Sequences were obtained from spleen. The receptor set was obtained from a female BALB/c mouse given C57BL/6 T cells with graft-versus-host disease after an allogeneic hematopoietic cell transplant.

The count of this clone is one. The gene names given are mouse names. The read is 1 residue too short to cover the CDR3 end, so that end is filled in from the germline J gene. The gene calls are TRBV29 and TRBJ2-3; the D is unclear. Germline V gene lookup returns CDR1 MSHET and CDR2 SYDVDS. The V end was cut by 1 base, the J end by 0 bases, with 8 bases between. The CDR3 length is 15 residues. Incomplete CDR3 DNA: TGTGCTAGCAGTTTATACGGAAATAGTGCAGAAACGCTGTAT. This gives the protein CASSLYGNSAETLY. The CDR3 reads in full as CASSLYGNSAETLYF.

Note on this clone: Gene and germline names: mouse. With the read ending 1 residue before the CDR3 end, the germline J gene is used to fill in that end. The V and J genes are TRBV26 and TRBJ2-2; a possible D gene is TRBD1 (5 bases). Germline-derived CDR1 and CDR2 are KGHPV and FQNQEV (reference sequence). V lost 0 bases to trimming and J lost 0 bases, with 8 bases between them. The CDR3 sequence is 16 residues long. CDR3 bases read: TGTGCCAGCAGTCTGTCGAGAGGGGCAAACACCGGGCAGCTCTAC. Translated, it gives CASSLSRGANTGQLY. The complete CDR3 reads CASSLSRGANTGQLYF.

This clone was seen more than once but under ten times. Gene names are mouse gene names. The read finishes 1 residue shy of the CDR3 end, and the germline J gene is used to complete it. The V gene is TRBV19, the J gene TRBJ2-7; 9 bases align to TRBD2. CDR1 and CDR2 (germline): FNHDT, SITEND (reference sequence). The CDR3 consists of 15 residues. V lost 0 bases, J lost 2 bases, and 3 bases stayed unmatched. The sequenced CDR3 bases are TGTGCCAGCAGTATAGGGGCTGGGGGGGCCTATGAACAGTAC. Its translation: CASSIGAGGAYEQY. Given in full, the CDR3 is CASSIGAGGAYEQYF.

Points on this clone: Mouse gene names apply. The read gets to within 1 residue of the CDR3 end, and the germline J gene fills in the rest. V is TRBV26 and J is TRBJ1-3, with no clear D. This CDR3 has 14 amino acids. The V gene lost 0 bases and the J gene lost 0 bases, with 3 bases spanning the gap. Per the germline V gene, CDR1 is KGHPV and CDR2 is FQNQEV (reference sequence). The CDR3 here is CASSLSNSGNTLYF. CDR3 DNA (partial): TGTGCCAGCAGTCTGTCGAATTCTGGAAATACGCTCTAT. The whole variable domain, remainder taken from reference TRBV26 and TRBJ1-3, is NSKVIQTPRYLVKGQGQKAKMRCIPEKGHPVVFWYQQNKNNEFKFLINFQNQEVLQQIDMTEKRFSAECPSNSPCSLEIQSSEAGDSALYLCASSLSNSGNTLYFGEGSRLIVV.

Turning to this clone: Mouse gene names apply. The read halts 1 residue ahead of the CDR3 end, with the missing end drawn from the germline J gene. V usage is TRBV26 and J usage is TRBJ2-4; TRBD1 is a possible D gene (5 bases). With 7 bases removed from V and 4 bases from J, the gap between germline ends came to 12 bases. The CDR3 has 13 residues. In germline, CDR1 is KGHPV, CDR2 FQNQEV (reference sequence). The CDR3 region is CASTPTEKNTLYF. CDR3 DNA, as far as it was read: TGTGCCAGCACCCCGACAGAAAAAAACACCTTGTAC.

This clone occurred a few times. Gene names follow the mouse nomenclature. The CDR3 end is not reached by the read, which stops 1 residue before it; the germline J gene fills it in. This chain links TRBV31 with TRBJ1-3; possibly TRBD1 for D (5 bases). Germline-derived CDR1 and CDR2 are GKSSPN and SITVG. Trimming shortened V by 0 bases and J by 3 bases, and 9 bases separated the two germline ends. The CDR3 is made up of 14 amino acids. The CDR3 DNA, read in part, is TGTGCCTGGAGTCTTATGGACAATGGAAATACGCTCTAT. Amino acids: CAWSLMDNGNTLY. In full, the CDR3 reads CAWSLMDNGNTLYF.

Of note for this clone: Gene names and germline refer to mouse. CDR3 sequence: CTCSADWGGYAEQFF. CDR3 DNA (partial): TGCACCTGCAGTGCAGATTGGGGGGGCTATGCTGAGCAGTTC. The rearrangement joins TRBV1 to TRBJ2-1, with 8 bases matching TRBD2. Coverage ceases 1 residue before the CDR3 finishes, and the germline J gene fills in the end. The CDR3 extends over 15 amino acids. Germline V gene data show CDR1 as NSQYPW and CDR2 as LRSPGD (reference sequence). Germline trimming cut 0 bases from V and 3 bases from J; bases unmatched to any gene: 1. The complete variable domain, with remaining parts taken from reference TRBV1 and TRBJ2-1, reads VTLLEQNPRWRLVPRGQAVNLRCILKNSQYPWMSWYQQDLQKQLQWLFTLRSPGDKEVKSLPGADYLATRVTDTELRLQVANMSQGRTLYCTCSADWGGYAEQFFGPGTRLTVL.

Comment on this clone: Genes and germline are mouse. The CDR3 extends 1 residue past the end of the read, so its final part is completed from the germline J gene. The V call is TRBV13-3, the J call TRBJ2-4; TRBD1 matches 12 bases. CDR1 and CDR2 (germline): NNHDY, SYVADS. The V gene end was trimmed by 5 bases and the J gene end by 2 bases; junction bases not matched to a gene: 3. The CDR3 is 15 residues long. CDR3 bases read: TGTGCCAGCAGCCGGGACAGGGGGCATCAAAACACCTTGTAC. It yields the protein CASSRDRGHQNTLY. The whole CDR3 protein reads CASSRDRGHQNTLYF.

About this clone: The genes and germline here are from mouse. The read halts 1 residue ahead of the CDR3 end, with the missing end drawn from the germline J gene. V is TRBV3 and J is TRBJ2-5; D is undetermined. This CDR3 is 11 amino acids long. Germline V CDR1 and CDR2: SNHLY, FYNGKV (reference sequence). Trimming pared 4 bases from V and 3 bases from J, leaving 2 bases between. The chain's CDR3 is CASSSQDTQYF. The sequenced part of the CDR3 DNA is TGTGCCAGCAGCTCTCAAGACACCCAGTAC.

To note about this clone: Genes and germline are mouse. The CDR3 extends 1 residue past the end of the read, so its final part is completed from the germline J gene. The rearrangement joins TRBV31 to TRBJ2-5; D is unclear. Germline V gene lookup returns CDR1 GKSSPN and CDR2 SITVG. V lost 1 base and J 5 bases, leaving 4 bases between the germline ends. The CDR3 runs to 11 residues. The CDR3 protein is CAWSQIDTQYF. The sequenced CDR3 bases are TGTGCCTGGAGTCAAATAGACACCCAGTAC.

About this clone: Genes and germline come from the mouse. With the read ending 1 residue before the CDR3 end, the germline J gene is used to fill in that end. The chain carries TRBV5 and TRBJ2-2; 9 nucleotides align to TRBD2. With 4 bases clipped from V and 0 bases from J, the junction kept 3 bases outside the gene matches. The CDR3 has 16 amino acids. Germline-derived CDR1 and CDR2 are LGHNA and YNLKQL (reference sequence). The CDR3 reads CASSPTGGTNTGQLYF. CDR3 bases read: TGTGCCAGCAGCCCTACTGGGGGGACAAACACCGGGCAGCTCTAC.

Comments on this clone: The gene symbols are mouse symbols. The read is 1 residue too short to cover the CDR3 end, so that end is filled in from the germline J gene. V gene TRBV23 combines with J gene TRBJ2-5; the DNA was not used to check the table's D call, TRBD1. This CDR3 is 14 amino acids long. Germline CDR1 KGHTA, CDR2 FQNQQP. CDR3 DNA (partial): TGCTCCAGCAGCCGTCAGGGGCCCCAAGACATCCAGTAC. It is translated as CSSSRQGPQDIQY. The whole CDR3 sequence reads CSSSRQGPQDIQYF.

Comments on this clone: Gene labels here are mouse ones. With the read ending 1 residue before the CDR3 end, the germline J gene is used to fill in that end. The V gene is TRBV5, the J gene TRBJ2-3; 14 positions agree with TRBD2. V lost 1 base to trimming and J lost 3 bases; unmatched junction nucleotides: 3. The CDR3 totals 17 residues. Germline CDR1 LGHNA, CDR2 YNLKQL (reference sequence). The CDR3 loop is CASSQGDWGGDAETLYF. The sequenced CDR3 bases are TGTGCCAGCAGCCAAGGGGACTGGGGGGGCGACGCAGAAACGCTGTAT.

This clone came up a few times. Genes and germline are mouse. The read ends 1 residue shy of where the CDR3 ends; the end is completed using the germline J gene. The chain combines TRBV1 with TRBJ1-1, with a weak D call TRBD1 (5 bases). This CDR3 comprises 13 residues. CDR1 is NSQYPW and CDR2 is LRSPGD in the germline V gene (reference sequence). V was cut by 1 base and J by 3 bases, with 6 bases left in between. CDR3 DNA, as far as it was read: TGCACCTGCAGTGCAGGCAGGGACACAGAAGTCTTC. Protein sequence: CTCSAGRDTEVF. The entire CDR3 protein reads CTCSAGRDTEVFF. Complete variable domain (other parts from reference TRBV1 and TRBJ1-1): VTLLEQNPRWRLVPRGQAVNLRCILKNSQYPWMSWYQQDLQKQLQWLFTLRSPGDKEVKSLPGADYLATRVTDTELRLQVANMSQGRTLYCTCSAGRDTEVFFGKGTRLTVV.

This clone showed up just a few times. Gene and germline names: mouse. Partial CDR3 DNA: TGTGCCAGCAGCCCAAAAATCCGGGACAGGGGATCCTATGAACAGTAC. It translates to CASSPKIRDRGSYEQY. The full-length CDR3 reads as CASSPKIRDRGSYEQYF. The chain couples TRBV5 to TRBJ2-7; 10 bases map to TRBD1. The read terminates 1 residue before the CDR3 end, so the remaining end is supplied by the germline J gene. CDR1 LGHNA and CDR2 YNLKQL come from the germline V gene (reference sequence). The CDR3 contains 17 residues. V lost 4 bases to trimming and J lost 1 base; unmatched junction nucleotides: 10.